This T cell receptor (beta chain) appears in the sequencing data of a study of blood T cell repertoires in COVID-19 (dated by TCRdb to 2018 to 2021). About the study as a whole: The collaborator samples originated in the United States, Italy and Spain and spanned the acute and convalescent phases of COVID-19. The repertoires were released in a freely available public database intended as a resource for research on the immune response to SARS-CoV-2. A de-identified subject ID, COVID-19 status, age in years and sex were almost always included in the sample metadata. The prospective study material was composed of cDNA or gDNA derived from T cells, B-cell-depleted T cells, or PBMCs. Where HLA class I and class II types were available, the types were taken from metadata supplied by the sample provider, not from assay-based typing. Samples came from the ongoing ImmuneRACE study (first 160 participants) plus 1,254 subjects from 6 global collaborators. The dataset comprised deeply sampled blood TCRbeta repertoires from subjects exposed to, actively infected with, or recovered from COVID-19. Paper-wide results and their limitations: Clinical and demographic metadata were provided uncurated, with the amount varying by source and participant.

Collaborating institutions collected whole blood in K2EDTA tubes following their own protocols. For TCRbeta analysis, collaborators shipped samples in one of three forms: frozen whole blood, isolated PBMCs, or DNA extracted from either of those sample types. A note on this clone: The target of this receptor is not known. The record has no base qualities; no much larger clone is one base away.

TCRbeta CDR3 regions were amplified from genomic DNA by means of the immunoSEQ Assay, a bias-controlled multiplex PCR. As for how the authors treated the data: Within the assay, amplification of reference gene primers was used to estimate how many nucleated cells each sample contained. To quantify the absolute abundance of each unique TCRbeta CDR3 rearrangement, sequence reads were collapsed and filtered. For each sample, productive Simpson clonality was calculated by taking the square root of Simpson's diversity index across productive rearrangements. TCRdb obtained this table from immuneACCESS and retained in-frame rearrangements with V and J assigned. These tables miss some clones; where compared with another copy, unresolved V genes account for less than half of the shortfall, and the remainder is unexplained. Clone size and V and J calls were adopted from that table, with D and trimming inferred from the DNA. The sample records roughly 190,000 clones, about 88% of which are singletons. The top ten clonotypes cover roughly 7% of the sample.

The germline V gene (reference sequence) gives CDR1 as SGHNT and CDR2 as YYREEE. The germline V end is reduced by 3 bases and the J end by 6 bases; junction bases left unmatched: 13. The CDR3 spans 17 residues, from the cysteine through the phenylalanine. CDR3 DNA is the only sequence kept; it has 51 bases, read in frame from the first base. Sequenced input: peripheral blood. This TCR derives from a woman over 75 in a cohort sampled during active or convalescent COVID-19. The rearranged chain carries TRBV5-4 and TRBJ1-1; the central 11 bases match TRBD1. The DNA sequence reads TGTGCCAGCAGCTCGCCCACCTTAGGGACAGGGGGTTCTGAAGCTTTCTTT. This encodes CASSSPTLGTGGSEAFF.